This section outlines one T cell receptor beta chain sequence together with its context. In the authors' methods: Estimation of nucleated cell counts relied on the amplification of reference gene primers. The protocol was immunoSEQ multiplex PCR, while the TCRdb copy is restricted to in-frame clones and leaves out a portion. That table gives V, J and clone size, and the DNA gave D and trimming. Altogether some 520,000 clones are present, roughly nine tenths being singletons, with the ten largest covering roughly 1%. The V and J ends lost 4 bases and 2 bases respectively, with 11 bases between them. The CDR3 is 13 amino acids. In germline, CDR1 is SQVTM, CDR2 ANQGSEA. These data belong to a study of blood T cell repertoires in COVID-19. Study-level background: Italy, Spain and the United States were the sources of the convalescent and acute COVID-19 samples.

One Seattle source followed patients from active infection through their disease course. Sequencing was performed on peripheral blood. The rearrangement links TRBV29-1 to TRBJ1-1; D possibly corresponds to TRBD1 (5 bases). This TCR was sampled from a man younger than 35 with COVID-19, enrolled during active disease. This CDR3 reads CSVVGRGNTEAFF. Written as DNA, the CDR3 is TGCAGCGTTGTCGGGAGGGGAAACACTGAAGCTTTCTTT.